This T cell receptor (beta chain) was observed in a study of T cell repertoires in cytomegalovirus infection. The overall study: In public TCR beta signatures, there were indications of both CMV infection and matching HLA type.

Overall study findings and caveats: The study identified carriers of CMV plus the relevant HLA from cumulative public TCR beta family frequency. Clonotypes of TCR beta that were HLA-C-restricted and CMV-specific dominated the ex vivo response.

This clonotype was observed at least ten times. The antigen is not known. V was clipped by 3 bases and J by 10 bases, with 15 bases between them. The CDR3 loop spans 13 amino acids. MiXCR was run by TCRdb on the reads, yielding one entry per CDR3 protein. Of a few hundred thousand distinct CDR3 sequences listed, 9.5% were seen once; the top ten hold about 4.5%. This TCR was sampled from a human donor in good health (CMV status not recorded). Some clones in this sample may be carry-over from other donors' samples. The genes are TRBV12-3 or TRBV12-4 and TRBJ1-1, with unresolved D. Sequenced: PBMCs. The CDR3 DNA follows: TGTGCCAGCAGTTTGCAGCCCCGCCTGGCAGCTTTCTTT. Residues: CASSLQPRLAAFF.